This T cell receptor (delta chain) is from a study of gamma delta lymphoproliferative disorders and STAT genes. At the level of the study: For the delta chain, EuroClonality-NGS standard procedure was applied. Overall study findings and caveats: Nearly all major patient gamma and delta clonotypes were public.

The length of the CDR3 is 19 residues. The V and J ends lost 3 bases and 0 bases respectively, with 25 bases between them. Germline assignment: CDR1 GEAIGNYY and CDR2 EKD. Sequencing used genomic DNA taken from PBMCs of patients and controls. On this clone itself: Its antigen is not identified. For this DNA, TCRdb reports the protein of a much larger clone, which diverges at residue 7, most likely from a read error; the protein presented here is translated directly from the DNA.

TCRdb reanalysed the multiplex PCR reads via CATT. Among fewer than 4,500 delta-chain clones listed, about 1% were seen once. This chain joins TRDV2 and TRDJ1; D possibly corresponds to TRDD2 (6 bases). The source material was blood. The receptor's source is a human donor in good health. This CDR3 is CACDAASLPQTGDTDKLIF. The CDR3 DNA follows: TGTGCCTGTGACGCCGCCTCCCTTCCCCAAACTGGAGACACCGATAAACTCATCTTT.